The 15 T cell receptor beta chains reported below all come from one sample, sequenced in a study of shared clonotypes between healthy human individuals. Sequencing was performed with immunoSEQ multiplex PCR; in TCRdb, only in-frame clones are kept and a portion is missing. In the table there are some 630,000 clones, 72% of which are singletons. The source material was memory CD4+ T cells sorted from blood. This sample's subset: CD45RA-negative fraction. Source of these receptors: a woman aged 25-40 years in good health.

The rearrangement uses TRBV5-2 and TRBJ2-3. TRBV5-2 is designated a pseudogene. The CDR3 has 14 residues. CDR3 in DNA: TGTGCCAGCAGCCAAGATCACAGCACAGATACGCAGTATTTT. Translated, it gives CASSQDHSTDTQYF.

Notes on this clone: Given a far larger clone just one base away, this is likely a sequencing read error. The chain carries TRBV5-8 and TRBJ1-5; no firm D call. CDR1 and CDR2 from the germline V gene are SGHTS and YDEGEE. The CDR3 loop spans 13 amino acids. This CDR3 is CASSLNSVQPHHF. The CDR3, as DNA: TGTGCCAGCAGCTTGAATTCGGTCCAGCCCCATCATTTT.

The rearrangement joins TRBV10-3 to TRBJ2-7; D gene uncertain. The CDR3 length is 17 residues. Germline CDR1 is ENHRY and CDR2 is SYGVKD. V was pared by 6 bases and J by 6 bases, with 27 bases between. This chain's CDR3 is CAISPRADLYREAEQYF. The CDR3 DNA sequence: TGTGCCATCAGCCCAAGGGCGGACCTCTATCGCGAAGCCGAGCAGTACTTC.

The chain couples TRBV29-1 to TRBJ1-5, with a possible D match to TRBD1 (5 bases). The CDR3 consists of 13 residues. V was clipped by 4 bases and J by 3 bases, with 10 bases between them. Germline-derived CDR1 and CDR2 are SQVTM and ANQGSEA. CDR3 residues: CSVGSGYNQPQHF. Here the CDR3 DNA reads TGCAGCGTTGGGTCAGGGTACAATCAGCCCCAGCATTTT.

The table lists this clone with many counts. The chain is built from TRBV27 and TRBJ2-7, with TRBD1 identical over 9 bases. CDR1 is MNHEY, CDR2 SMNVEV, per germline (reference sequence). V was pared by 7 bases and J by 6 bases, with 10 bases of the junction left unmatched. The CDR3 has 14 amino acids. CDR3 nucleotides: TGTGCCAGCACCACCGGGACAGGGACGAGCGAGCAGTACTTC. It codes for CASTTGTGTSEQYF.

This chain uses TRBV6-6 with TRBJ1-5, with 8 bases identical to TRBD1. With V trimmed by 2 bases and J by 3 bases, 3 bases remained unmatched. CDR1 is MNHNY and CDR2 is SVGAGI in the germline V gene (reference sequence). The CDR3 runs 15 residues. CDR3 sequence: CASSYTTGDNQPQHF. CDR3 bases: TGTGCCAGCAGTTACACGACAGGGGACAATCAGCCCCAGCATTTT.

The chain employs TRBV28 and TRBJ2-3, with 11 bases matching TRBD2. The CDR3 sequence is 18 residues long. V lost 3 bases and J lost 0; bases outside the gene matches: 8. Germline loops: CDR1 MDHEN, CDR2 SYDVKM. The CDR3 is CASSLGSSGRPSTDTQYF. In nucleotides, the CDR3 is TGTGCCAGCAGTTTGGGGTCTAGCGGGAGGCCTAGCACAGATACGCAGTATTTT.

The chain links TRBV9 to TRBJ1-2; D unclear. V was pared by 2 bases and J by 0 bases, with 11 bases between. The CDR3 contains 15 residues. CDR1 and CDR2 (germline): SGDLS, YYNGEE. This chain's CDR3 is CASSVKGVANYGYTF. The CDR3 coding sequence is TGTGCCAGCAGCGTGAAAGGTGTAGCTAACTATGGCTACACCTTC.

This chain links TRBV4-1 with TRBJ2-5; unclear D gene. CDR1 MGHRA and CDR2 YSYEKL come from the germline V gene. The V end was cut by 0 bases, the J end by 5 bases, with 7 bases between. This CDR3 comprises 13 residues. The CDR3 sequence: CASSQDRTETQYF. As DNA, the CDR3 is TGCGCCAGCAGCCAAGATAGGACGGAGACCCAGTACTTC.

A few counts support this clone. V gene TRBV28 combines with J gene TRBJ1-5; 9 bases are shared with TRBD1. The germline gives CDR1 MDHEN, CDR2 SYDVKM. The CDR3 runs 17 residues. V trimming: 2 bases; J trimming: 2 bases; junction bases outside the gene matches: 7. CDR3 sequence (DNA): TGTGCCAGCAGTTTAGGGACAGGGATCTCGCGCAATCAGCCCCAGCATTTT. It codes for CASSLGTGISRNQPQHF.

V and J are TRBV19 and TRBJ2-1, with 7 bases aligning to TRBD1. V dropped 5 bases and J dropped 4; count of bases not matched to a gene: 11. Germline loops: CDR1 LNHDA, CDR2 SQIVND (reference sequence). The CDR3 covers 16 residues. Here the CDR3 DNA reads TGTGCCAGTAGTTCGGACAGGACAAACCTATACAATGAGCAGTTCTTC. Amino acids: CASSSDRTNLYNEQFF.

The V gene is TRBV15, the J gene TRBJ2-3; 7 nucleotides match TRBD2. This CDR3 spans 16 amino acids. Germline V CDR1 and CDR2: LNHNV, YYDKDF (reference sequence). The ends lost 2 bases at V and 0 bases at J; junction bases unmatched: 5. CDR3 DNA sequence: TGTGCCACCAGCAGATTTAGCGGGCTTAGCACAGATACGCAGTATTTT. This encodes CATSRFSGLSTDTQYF.

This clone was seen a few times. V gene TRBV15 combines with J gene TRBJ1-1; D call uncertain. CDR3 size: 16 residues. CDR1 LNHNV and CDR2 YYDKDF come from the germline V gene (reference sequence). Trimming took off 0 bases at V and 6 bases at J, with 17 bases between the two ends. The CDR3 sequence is CATSRDPTALIAEAFF. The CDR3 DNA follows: TGTGCCACCAGCAGAGATCCCACCGCTTTGATCGCTGAAGCTTTCTTT.

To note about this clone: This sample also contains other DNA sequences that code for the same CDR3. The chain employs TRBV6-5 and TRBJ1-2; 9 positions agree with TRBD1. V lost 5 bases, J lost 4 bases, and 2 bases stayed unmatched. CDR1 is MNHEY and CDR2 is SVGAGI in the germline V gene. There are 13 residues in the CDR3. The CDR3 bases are TGTGCCAGCAGTCCGACAGGGGGCTATGGCTACACCTTC. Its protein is CASSPTGGYGYTF.

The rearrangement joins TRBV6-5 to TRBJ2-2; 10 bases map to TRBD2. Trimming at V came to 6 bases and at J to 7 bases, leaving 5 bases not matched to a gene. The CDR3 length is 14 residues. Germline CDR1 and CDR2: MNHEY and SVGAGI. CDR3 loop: CASRASGGVGELFF. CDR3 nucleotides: TGTGCCAGCAGAGCTAGCGGGGGAGTCGGGGAGCTGTTTTTT.